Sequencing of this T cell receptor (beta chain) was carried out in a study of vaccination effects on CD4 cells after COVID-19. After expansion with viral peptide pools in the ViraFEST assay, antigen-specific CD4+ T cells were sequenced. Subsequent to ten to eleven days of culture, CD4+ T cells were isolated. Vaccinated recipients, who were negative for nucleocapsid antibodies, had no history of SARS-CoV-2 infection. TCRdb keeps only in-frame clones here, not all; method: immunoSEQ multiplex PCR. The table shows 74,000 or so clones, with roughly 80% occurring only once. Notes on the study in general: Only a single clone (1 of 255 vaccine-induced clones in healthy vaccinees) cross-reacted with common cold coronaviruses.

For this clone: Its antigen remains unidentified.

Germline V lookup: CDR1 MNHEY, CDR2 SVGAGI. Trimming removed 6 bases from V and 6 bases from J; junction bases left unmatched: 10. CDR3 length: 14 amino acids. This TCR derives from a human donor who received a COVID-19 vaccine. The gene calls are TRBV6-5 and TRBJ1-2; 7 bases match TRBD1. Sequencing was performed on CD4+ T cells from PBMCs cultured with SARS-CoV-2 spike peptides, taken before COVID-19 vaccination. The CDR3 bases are TGTGCCAGCAGCAGGGGGGGCACCGAAAATGGCTACACCTTC. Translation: CASSRGGTENGYTF.